This T cell receptor beta chain comes out of a study of vaccination and CD4 T cells after COVID-19. Study overall: Convalescent patients had positive nasal swab PCR results for SARS-CoV-2. Disease was mild in several and severe in one.

Sample treatment: roughly 11-day PBMC culture with coronavirus spike peptide pools or control peptides (ViraFEST assay). Cultured CD4+ T cell DNA underwent sequencing with the Oncomine TCR Beta short-read assay. TCRdb independently ran MiXCR on the PCR reads; one entry per CDR3 protein. The sample records over 9,500 distinct CDR3 sequences, approximately 80% being singletons. Concerning this clonotype itself: Antigen specificity is unknown.

The germline V and J ends were trimmed by 6 bases and 2 bases, with 14 bases remaining between them. In germline, CDR1 is ENHRY, CDR2 SYGVKD. The CDR3 totals 15 residues. V is TRBV10-3 and J is TRBJ1-5, with TRBD1 as a possible D gene (6 bases). What was sequenced was CD4+ T cells from blood, cultured in vitro. The receptor was derived from a human donor who had recovered from COVID-19. The CDR3, as DNA: TGTGCCATCAGCGTTTCAGGGGAGGGCAATCAGCCCCAGCATTTT. Protein sequence: CAISVSGEGNQPQHF.